Below, 10 T cell receptor beta chains from the same sample are listed, as sequenced in a study of T cell repertoires in aging, cancer and after chemotherapy. Amplification of TCR beta used genomic DNA extracted from peripheral blood. Rearranged V-D-J TRB sequences were amplified with a mixed TRB-A/B primer pool. In TCRdb, the multiplex PCR reads were re-called with MiXCR into one record per CDR3 protein. The table includes under 6,000 distinct CDR3 sequences, 20% to 25% detected once. The sequencing input was blood. These receptors originate from a human donor in good health. The donor label of this sample is uncertain.

By share, this clonotype counts as medium-sized. The chain joins TRBV19 to TRBJ2-3; weak D call: TRBD1 (6 bases). Trimming stripped 6 bases from V and 1 base from J, with 8 bases between. Germline V gene sequence: CDR1 LNHDA, CDR2 SQIVND (reference sequence). The CDR3 totals 13 residues. The chain's CDR3 is CASRQGGTDTQYF. The CDR3 bases are TGTGCCAGTAGACAGGGTGGCACAGATACGCAGTATTTT.

In its sample, this clonotype is medium-sized (0.01 to 0.1%). This sequence joins TRBV10-2 and TRBJ2-7, with a weak D call TRBD1 (5 bases). This CDR3 has 16 amino acids. V was clipped by 2 bases and J by 5 bases, with 19 bases between them. Germline values: CDR1 WSHSY, CDR2 SAAADI. CDR3 nucleotide sequence: TGCGCCAGCAGTGAGAACCTGATCAGGGTATCCCACGAGCAGTACTTC. The encoded protein is CASSENLIRVSHEQYF.

By sample fraction, this clonotype is medium-sized. This chain uses TRBV18 with TRBJ1-1; D ambiguous. This CDR3 comprises 11 residues. V was clipped by 5 bases and J by 8 bases, with 9 bases between them. The germline CDR1 and CDR2 sequences are KGHSH and LQKENI. CDR3 in DNA: TGTGCCAGCTCATTGGATGCCGAAGCTTTCTTT. This encodes CASSLDAEAFF.

The V call is TRBV20-1, the J call TRBJ2-1, with D possibly being TRBD1 or TRBD2 (5 bases each). V lost 5 bases and J lost 5, with 10 bases in between. Germline V gene lookup returns CDR1 DFQATT and CDR2 SNEGSKA (reference sequence). This CDR3 is built from 12 residues. The CDR3 DNA reads as TGCAGTGCTGGGACCGAAGACAATGAGCAGTTCTTC. Encoded protein: CSAGTEDNEQFF.

This clonotype was counted many times. The chain combines TRBV24-1 with TRBJ1-2, with unresolved D. The ends were cut back, 2 bases at V and 4 bases at J, with 7 bases in the middle. The germline gives CDR1 KGHDR, CDR2 SFDVKD. The CDR3 spans 13 residues. CDR3 protein: CATSDSGGYGYTF. CDR3 in DNA: TGTGCCACCAGTGATTCAGGTGGCTATGGCTACACCTTC.

This clonotype is labeled medium-sized. The chain joins TRBV19 to TRBJ2-2, with D possibly matching TRBD2 (6 bases). V lost 7 bases and J lost 6, with 12 bases in between. Germline values: CDR1 LNHDA, CDR2 SQIVND (reference sequence). The CDR3 spans 13 residues. The CDR3 nucleotides read TGTGCCAGTACCTCCACGGGGGCCGGGGAGCTGTTTTTT. The encoded protein is CASTSTGAGELFF. The full variable domain, in which reference TRBV19 and TRBJ2-2 provide the parts outside the CDR3, is DGGITQSPKYLFRKEGQNVTLSCEQNLNHDAMYWYRQDPGQGLRLIYYSQIVNDFQKGDIAEGYSVSREKKESFPLTVTSAQKNPTAFYLCASTSTGAGELFFGEGSRLTVL.

The rearrangement joins TRBV5-1 to TRBJ2-1; tentatively, D is TRBD1 or TRBD2 (5 bases each). Deletions cut 4 bases from V and 2 bases from J, with 10 bases between. CDR1 and CDR2 (germline): SGHRS, YFSETQ. The CDR3 has 14 residues. CDR3 loop: CASSTGRAYNEQFF. The CDR3 nucleotides read TGCGCCAGCAGCACGGGACGGGCCTACAATGAGCAGTTCTTC.

This clonotype is categorized as medium-sized (0.01 to 0.1%). The CDR3 here is CASSPPLAGLGTDTQYF. In DNA form, the CDR3 reads TGTGCCAGCAGCCCCCCCCTAGCGGGTTTGGGCACAGATACGCAGTATTTT. The chain employs TRBV5-5 and TRBJ2-3; 8 bases line up with TRBD2. Trimming at V came to 4 bases and at J to 1 base, leaving 11 bases not matched to a gene. This CDR3 comprises 17 residues. The germline V gene has CDR1 SGHKS and CDR2 YYEKEE (reference sequence).

This clonotype was seen just once. The chain joins TRBV29-1 to TRBJ2-6, with no clear D. The germline gives CDR1 SQVTM, CDR2 ANQGSEA. Trimming took 8 bases from V and 2 from J, leaving 10 bases between them. The CDR3 length is 13 residues. CDR3 loop: CSCGPAGANVLTF. Here the CDR3 DNA reads TGCAGCTGTGGGCCAGCTGGGGCCAACGTCCTGACTTTC.

This clonotype has more than one count but fewer than ten. The rearrangement joins TRBV20-1 to TRBJ1-1, with 7 bases matching TRBD1. The CDR3 extends over 17 amino acids. Trimming cost V 6 bases and J 0 bases; bases outside gene matches: 16. CDR1 and CDR2 (germline): DFQATT, SNEGSKA (reference sequence). The CDR3 loop is CSALDAGTVVVNTEAFF. CDR3 coding DNA: TGCAGTGCCCTTGACGCCGGGACAGTCGTTGTGAACACTGAAGCTTTCTTT.